This entry lists 5 T cell receptor beta chains sequenced from one sample in a study of T cells in localized non-small cell lung cancer. The data were produced by immunoSEQ multiplex PCR, yet TCRdb's version contains in-frame clones alone and is incomplete. The data contain roughly 48,000 clones, roughly 75% of them seen just once; the ten biggest clones take up about 4%. This sample comprised PBMCs, obtained before any cancer treatment. These receptors all stem from a woman aged 40-69 years with stage II lung adenocarcinoma.

The J gene is TRBJ1-4, the V gene TRBV5-6; a weak D match, TRBD1 (6 bases). Germline-derived CDR1 and CDR2 are SGHDT and YYEEEE. The ends were cut back, 4 bases at V and 4 bases at J, with 11 bases in the middle. CDR3 length: 14 residues. CDR3 protein: CASSRQDLNEKLFF. The CDR3 DNA sequence: TGTGCCAGCAGCCGACAGGACCTTAATGAAAAACTGTTTTTT.

The CDR3 coding sequence is TGTGCCAGCAGCTTGACGGCACAGCGCTTGGGAAACACCATATATTTT. It specifies CASSLTAQRLGNTIYF. The V and J genes are TRBV5-6 and TRBJ1-3; D not resolved. The CDR3 covers 16 residues. CDR1 is SGHDT and CDR2 is YYEEEE in the germline V gene. V was pared by 1 base and J by 4 bases, with 15 bases between. The full variable domain, rest sourced from reference TRBV5-6 and TRBJ1-3, is DAGVTQSPTHLIKTRGQQVTLRCSPKSGHDTVSWYQQALGQGPQFIFQYYEEEERQRGNFPDRFSGHQFPNYSSELNVNALLLGDSALYLCASSLTAQRLGNTIYFGEGSWLTVV.

The rearrangement links TRBV6-5 to TRBJ1-1, with D perhaps matching TRBD1 (6 bases). Germline CDR1 is MNHEY and CDR2 is SVGAGI. The CDR3 spans 15 residues. Between the trimmed V and J ends, which lost 0 bases and 4 bases, there was a span of 12 bases. The CDR3 reads CASSYSKRGATEAFF. Here the CDR3 DNA reads TGTGCCAGCAGTTACTCGAAAAGGGGGGCCACTGAAGCTTTCTTT.

V and J are TRBV6-6 and TRBJ1-4; D ambiguous. Trimming took off 4 bases at V and 6 bases at J, with 6 bases between the two ends. This CDR3 comprises 12 residues. In germline, CDR1 is MNHNY, CDR2 SVGAGI (reference sequence). CDR3 DNA sequence: TGTGCCAGCAGTTCCATTTATGAAAAACTGTTTTTT. Translating it yields CASSSIYEKLFF.

This clone appeared once. The V gene is TRBV5-1, the J gene TRBJ1-2; no definite D call. V was cut by 4 bases and J by 3 bases, with 13 bases left in between. CDR3 size: 14 residues. The germline CDR1 and CDR2 sequences are SGHRS and YFSETQ. The CDR3 loop is CASSLLTPDYGYTF. The CDR3 DNA follows: TGCGCCAGCAGCCTCCTGACACCGGACTATGGCTACACCTTC.